Presented here are 10 T cell receptor beta chains from one specimen sequenced in a study of beta chain features in type 1 diabetes (dated by TCRdb to the late 2010s). Paper-wide results and their limitations: Type 1 diabetes patients showed a moderate but significant shortening of TCRB CDR3 length in all four CD4+ subsets.

For these TCRs, the target antigens are not known. The library relied on the immunoSEQ multiplex PCR assay. All of the isolated RNA was reverse transcribed with the High Capacity cDNA Reverse Transcription Kit, so expressed TCRB transcripts were sequenced. The source is immuneACCESS, and TCRdb retained only in-frame sequences with V and J called. Part of the clones is not carried over; for the studies checked, unresolved V genes explain less than half of this, and the remainder is unexplained. In all, the sample holds 300,000 or so clones, and around 8.5% of those were seen once. Together, the top ten hold more than 0.8% of the sample. The sample consisted of central memory CD4+ T cells from blood. Receptors were obtained from a young man with type 1 diabetes.

The chain has TRBV19 and TRBJ2-7; TRBD2 matches 7 bases. From germline, CDR1 is LNHDA and CDR2 SQIVND (reference sequence). The CDR3 has 11 residues. Unmatched junction bases numbered 5, after V lost 8 bases and J lost 7 bases. CDR3 DNA: TGTGCCAGTGGAGGGAGGGAAGAGCAGTACTTC. Translated: CASGGREEQYF. Full variable domain (outside the CDR3, taken from reference TRBV19 and TRBJ2-7): DGGITQSPKYLFRKEGQNVTLSCEQNLNHDAMYWYRQDPGQGLRLIYYSQIVNDFQKGDIAEGYSVSREKKESFPLTVTSAQKNPTAFYLCASGGREEQYFGPGTRLTVT.

This clone has just a few counts. The genes are TRBV18 and TRBJ2-5, with a weak D call TRBD2 (6 bases). The V gene lost 2 bases and the J gene lost 2 bases, with 9 bases spanning the gap. CDR3 size: 14 residues. Germline V CDR1 and CDR2: KGHSH, LQKENI. CDR3 sequence: CASSPSAGQETQYF. Here the CDR3 DNA reads TGTGCCAGCTCACCATCGGCGGGGCAAGAGACCCAGTACTTC.

This clone came up many times. The chain employs TRBV10-3 and TRBJ2-7, with a tentative D call TRBD2 (5 bases). Germline lookup yields CDR1 ENHRY and CDR2 SYGVKD. This CDR3 has 14 amino acids. Trimming removed 8 bases at V and 0 bases at J, with 14 bases between. The CDR3 DNA sequence: TGTGCCATCTGGGATGAGGGTAGCTCCTACGAGCAGTACTTC. Translation gives CAIWDEGSSYEQYF.

This chain connects TRBV7-2 to TRBJ2-5; 11 bases match TRBD2. The CDR3 totals 15 residues. V shed 4 bases and J 4 bases; nucleotides not matched to a gene: 5. CDR1 and CDR2 from the germline V gene are SGHTA and FQGNSA. The CDR3: CASSSTSGAGETQYF. CDR3 DNA sequence: TGTGCCAGCAGCTCGACTAGCGGGGCGGGAGAGACCCAGTACTTC.

The sample holds a few counts of this clone. This CDR3 reads CASSQDRQGADTQYF. For the CDR3, the DNA is TGCGCCAGCAGCCAAGATAGACAGGGGGCAGATACGCAGTATTTT. The chain couples TRBV4-3 to TRBJ2-3, with 9 bases lining up with TRBD1. V dropped 0 bases and J dropped 4; count of bases not matched to a gene: 2. Germline CDR1 and CDR2: LGHNA and YSLEER. The CDR3 sequence is 15 residues long.

The table lists this clone with a few counts. The CDR3 DNA reads TGTGCCAGCAGCTCCGGACAGGGGTCGGGCGAGCAGTACTTC. As protein: CASSSGQGSGEQYF. V and J are TRBV7-9 and TRBJ2-5, with 9 positions matching TRBD1. The J call is doubtful: the DNA matches TRBJ2-7 better. The germline V gene encodes CDR1 SEHNR and CDR2 FQNEAQ (reference sequence). The CDR3 is made up of 14 amino acids.

This clone was found a few times. The chain links TRBV28 to TRBJ1-2; D is ambiguous. CDR3 size: 15 residues. Germline loops: CDR1 MDHEN, CDR2 SYDVKM. Trimming cost V 7 bases and J 5 bases, with 20 bases left between them. CDR3 amino acids: CASKTPEGLVYGYTF. CDR3 sequence (DNA): TGTGCCAGCAAGACCCCGGAGGGCTTAGTATATGGCTACACCTTC.

The chain is built from TRBV7-8 and TRBJ1-4; D gene ambiguous. CDR3 length: 14 residues. Germline CDR1 and CDR2: SGHVS and FQNEAQ. The V end lost 1 base, the J end lost 5 bases, and 8 bases lay between the germline ends. The CDR3 DNA reads as TGTGCCAGCAGCTTAGGACGAGAGAATGAAAAACTGTTTTTT. Translation gives CASSLGRENEKLFF.

This rearrangement joins TRBV29-1 to TRBJ2-7; 8 bases are a match to TRBD1. This CDR3 has 14 residues. V lost 6 bases and J lost 5; bases outside the gene matches: 12. Germline V gene sequence: CDR1 SQVTM, CDR2 ANQGSEA. The CDR3 reads CSVRLTGVWDEQYF. The CDR3 nucleotides are TGCAGCGTGAGATTGACAGGGGTGTGGGACGAGCAGTACTTC.

In this sample, this clone turned up many times. V and J are TRBV11-2 and TRBJ2-4, with D perhaps being TRBD1 or TRBD2 (5 bases each). The CDR3 loop spans 14 amino acids. Between the trimmed V and J ends, which lost 4 bases and 9 bases, there was a span of 16 bases. Looked up from germline, CDR1 is SGHAT and CDR2 is FQNNGV. CDR3 sequence: CASSYPGPAPIQYF. CDR3 nucleotides: TGTGCCAGCAGCTACCCGGGACCCGCACCCATTCAGTACTTC.